This note documents a single T cell receptor (beta chain) sequence. The antigen is undetermined. With 6 bases removed from V and 2 bases from J, the gap between germline ends came to 18 bases. The CDR3 spans 15 residues. Germline loops: CDR1 SGHRS, CDR2 YFSETQ. Naive-designated CD8 cells lacked CD45RO, were positively enriched for CCR7, and omitted terminally differentiated effector memory CD45RA+ cells. This sample was included in a study of shared clonotypes between healthy human individuals. General study points: Generation probabilities of non-shared clonotypes were lower (relative to those shared by all four donors). A small donor pool kept down the genetic and exposure-history diversity that was represented. Roughly 5% of naive CD4 clonotypes were common to a handful of donors. Estimated clonotype richness was generally higher in naive than memory subsets.

The table came from immunoSEQ multiplex PCR; TCRdb's copy has only in-frame clones and leaves some out. The table lists millions of clones, about 95% of them singletons. Input material: naive CD8+ T cells sorted from blood. The V and J genes are TRBV5-1 and TRBJ2-7; D possibly corresponds to TRBD1 (6 bases). This clonotype was sampled from a man between 18 and 29 years old in good health. CDR3 nucleotide sequence: TGCGCCAGCACCAACTATCAGGGGCGCACCTACGAGCAGTACTTC. Its protein product is CASTNYQGRTYEQYF.